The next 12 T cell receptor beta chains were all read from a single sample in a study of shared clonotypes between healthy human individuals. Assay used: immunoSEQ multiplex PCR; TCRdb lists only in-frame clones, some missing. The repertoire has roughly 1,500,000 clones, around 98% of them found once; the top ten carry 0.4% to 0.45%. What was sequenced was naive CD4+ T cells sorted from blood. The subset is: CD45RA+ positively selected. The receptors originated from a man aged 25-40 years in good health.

This chain's CDR3 is CASRFSTTTSQSSYNEQFF. CDR3 coding DNA: TGTGCAAGTCGCTTCAGTACGACCACCTCCCAGAGCTCCTACAATGAGCAGTTCTTC. The chain combines TRBV12-2 with TRBJ2-1. TRBV12-2 is a pseudogene locus. CDR3 length: 19 amino acids.

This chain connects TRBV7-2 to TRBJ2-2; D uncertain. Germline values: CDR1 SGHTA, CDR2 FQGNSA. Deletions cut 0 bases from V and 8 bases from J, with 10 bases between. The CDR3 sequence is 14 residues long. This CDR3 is CASSLAGQVGELFF. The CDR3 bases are TGTGCCAGCAGCTTAGCTGGGCAGGTTGGGGAGCTGTTTTTT.

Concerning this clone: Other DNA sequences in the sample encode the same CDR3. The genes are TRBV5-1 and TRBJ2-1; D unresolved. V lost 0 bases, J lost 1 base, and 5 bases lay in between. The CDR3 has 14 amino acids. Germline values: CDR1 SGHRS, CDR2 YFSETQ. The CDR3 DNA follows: TGCGCCAGCAGCTTGGAGGCTTCCTACAATGAGCAGTTCTTC. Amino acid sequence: CASSLEASYNEQFF.

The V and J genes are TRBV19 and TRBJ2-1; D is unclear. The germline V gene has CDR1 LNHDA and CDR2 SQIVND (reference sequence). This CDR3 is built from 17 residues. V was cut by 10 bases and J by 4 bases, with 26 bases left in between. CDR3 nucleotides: TGTGCCACCCATATTGGTCCGGCCCTGGCCTCATACAATGAGCAGTTCTTC. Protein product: CATHIGPALASYNEQFF. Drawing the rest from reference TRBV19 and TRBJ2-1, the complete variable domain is DGGITQSPKYLFRKEGQNVTLSCEQNLNHDAMYWYRQDPGQGLRLIYYSQIVNDFQKGDIAEGYSVSREKKESFPLTVTSAQKNPTAFYLCATHIGPALASYNEQFFGPGTRLTVL.

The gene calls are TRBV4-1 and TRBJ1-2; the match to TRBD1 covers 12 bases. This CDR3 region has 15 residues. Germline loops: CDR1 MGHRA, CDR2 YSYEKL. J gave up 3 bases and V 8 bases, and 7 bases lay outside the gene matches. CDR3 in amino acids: CASRDRGQTDYGYTF. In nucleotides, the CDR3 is TGCGCCAGCCGGGACAGGGGGCAGACGGACTATGGCTACACCTTC.

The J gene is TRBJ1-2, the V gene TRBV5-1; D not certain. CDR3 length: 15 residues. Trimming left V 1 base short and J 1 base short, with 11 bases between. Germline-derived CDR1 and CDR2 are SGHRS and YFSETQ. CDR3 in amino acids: CASSLRLGINYGYTF. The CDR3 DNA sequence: TGCGCCAGCAGCTTGAGGCTGGGGATTAACTATGGCTACACCTTC.

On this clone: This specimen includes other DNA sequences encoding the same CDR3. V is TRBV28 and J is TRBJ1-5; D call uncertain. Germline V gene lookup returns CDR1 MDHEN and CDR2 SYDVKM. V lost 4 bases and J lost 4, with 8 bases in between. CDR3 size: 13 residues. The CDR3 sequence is CASSSPSNQPQHF. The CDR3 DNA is TGTGCCAGCAGTTCACCGAGTAATCAGCCCCAGCATTTT.

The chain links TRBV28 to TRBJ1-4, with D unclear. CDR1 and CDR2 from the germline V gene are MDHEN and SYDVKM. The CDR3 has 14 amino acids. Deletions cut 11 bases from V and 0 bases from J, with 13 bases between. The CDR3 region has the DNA TGTGCCGAAAGCGGGGATGCAACTAATGAAAAACTGTTTTTT. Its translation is CAESGDATNEKLFF.

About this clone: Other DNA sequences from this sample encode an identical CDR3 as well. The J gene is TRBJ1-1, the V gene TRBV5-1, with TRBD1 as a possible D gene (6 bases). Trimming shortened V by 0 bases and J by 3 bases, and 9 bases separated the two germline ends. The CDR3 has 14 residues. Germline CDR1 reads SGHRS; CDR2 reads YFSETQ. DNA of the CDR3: TGCGCCAGCAGCTTGGCGCCAGGGGACACTGAAGCTTTCTTT. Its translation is CASSLAPGDTEAFF.

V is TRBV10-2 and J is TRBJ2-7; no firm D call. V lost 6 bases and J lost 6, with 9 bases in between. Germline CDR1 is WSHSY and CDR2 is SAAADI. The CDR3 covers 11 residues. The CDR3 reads CASSPGSEQYF. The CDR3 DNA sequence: TGCGCCAGCAGCCCCGGTTCCGAGCAGTACTTC.

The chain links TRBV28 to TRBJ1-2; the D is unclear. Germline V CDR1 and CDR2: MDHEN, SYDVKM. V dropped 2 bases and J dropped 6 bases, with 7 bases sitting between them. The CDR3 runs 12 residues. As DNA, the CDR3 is TGTGCCAGCAGTTTACTGGCGAATGGCTACACCTTC. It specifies CASSLLANGYTF.

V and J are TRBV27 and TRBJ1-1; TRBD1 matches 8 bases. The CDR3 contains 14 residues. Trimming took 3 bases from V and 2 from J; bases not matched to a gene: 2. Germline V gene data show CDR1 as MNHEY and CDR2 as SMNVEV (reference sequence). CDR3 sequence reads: CASSFAGGNTEAFF. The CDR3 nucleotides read TGTGCCAGCAGTTTTGCAGGGGGCAACACTGAAGCTTTCTTT.